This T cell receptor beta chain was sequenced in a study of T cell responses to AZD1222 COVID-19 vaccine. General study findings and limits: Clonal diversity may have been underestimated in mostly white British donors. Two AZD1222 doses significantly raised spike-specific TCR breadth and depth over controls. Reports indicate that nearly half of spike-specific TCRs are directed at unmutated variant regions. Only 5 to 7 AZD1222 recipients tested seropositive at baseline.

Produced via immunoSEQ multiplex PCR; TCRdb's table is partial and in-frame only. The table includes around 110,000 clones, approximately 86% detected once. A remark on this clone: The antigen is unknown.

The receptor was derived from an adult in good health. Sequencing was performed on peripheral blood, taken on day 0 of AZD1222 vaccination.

The CDR3 DNA reads as TGTGCCAGCAGCTTCAGACTAGCGGGGTCCTACGAGCAGTACTTC. Protein: CASSFRLAGSYEQYF. The V and J genes are TRBV5-5 and TRBJ2-7; 11 bases match TRBD2. CDR1 is SGHKS and CDR2 is YYEKEE in the germline V gene (reference sequence). The CDR3 has 15 residues. The ends lost 2 bases at V and 1 base at J; junction bases unmatched: 2.